The clone carrying this T cell receptor beta chain appeared a few times. Its target is not known. This CDR3 has 9 amino acids. CDR1 DFQATT and CDR2 SNEGSKA come from the germline V gene (reference sequence). V lost 6 bases to trimming and J lost 3 bases, with 2 bases between them. The sample is drawn from a study of CD4+ T cells in melanoma. Broader study findings: Neoantigen-specific CD4+ T cells in melanoma reportedly had diverse differentiation states. CD8+ T cell, macrophage and B cell function reportedly correlated with neoantigen-specific CD4+ T cells.

Sequenced by immunoSEQ multiplex PCR; TCRdb stores in-frame clones only, minus some. The sample carries about 11,000 clones, approximately 65% recorded once. The sequenced sample was cells from a culture (not recorded whether cultured in vitro). J is TRBJ1-1 and V is TRBV20-1; D remains ambiguous. The TCR originated in a human donor with melanoma. Here the CDR3 reads CSADTEAFF. The CDR3 nucleotides read TGCAGTGCGGACACTGAAGCTTTCTTT.